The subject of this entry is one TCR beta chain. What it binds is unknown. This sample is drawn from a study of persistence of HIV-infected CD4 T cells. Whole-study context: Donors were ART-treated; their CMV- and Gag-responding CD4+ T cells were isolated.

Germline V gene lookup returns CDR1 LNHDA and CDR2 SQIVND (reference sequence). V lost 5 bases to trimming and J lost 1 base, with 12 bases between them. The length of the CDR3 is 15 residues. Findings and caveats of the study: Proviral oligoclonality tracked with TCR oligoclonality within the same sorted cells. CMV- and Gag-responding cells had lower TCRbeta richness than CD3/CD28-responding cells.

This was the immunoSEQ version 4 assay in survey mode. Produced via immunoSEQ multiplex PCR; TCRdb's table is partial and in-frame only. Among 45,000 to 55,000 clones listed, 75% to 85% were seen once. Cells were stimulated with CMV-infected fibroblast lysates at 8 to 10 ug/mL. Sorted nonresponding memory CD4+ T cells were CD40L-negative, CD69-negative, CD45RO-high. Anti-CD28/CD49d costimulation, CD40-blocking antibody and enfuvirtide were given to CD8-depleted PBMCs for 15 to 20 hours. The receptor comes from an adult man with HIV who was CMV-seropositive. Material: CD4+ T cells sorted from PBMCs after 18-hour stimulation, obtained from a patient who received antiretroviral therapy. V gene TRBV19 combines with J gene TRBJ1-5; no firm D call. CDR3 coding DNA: TGTGCCAGTAGTGGCGGGTGGAGGAGCAATCAGCCCCAGCATTTT. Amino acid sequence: CASSGGWRSNQPQHF.